This T cell receptor beta chain was recovered during a study of shared clonotypes between healthy human individuals. As concerns this clone: Other DNA sequences from this sample encode an identical CDR3 as well.

The germline V gene has CDR1 SNHLY and CDR2 FYNNEI. CDR3 length: 12 residues. V was clipped by 2 bases and J by 2 bases, with 2 bases between them. Here immunoSEQ multiplex PCR was the method, and the copy in TCRdb shows in-frame clones only, minus some. The sample records a few million clones, more than 80% being singletons. Sequenced: naive CD4+ T cells sorted from blood. Sample subset: CD45RA+ positively selected. The receptor's source is a man younger than 35 in good health. The chain uses TRBV2 and TRBJ2-3, with D unresolved. The CDR3, as DNA: TGTGCCAGCAGTGAATACACAGATACGCAGTATTTT. Its protein is CASSEYTDTQYF.